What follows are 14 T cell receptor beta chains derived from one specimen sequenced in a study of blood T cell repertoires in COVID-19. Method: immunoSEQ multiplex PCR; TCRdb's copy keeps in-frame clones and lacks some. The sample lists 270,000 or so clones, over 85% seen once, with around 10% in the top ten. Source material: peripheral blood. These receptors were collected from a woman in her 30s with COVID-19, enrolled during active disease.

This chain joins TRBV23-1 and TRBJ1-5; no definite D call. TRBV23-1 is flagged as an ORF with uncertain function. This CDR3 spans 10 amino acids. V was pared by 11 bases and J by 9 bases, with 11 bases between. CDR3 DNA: TGCGCCCGATTGGCTGGGCCCCAGCATTTT. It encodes CARLAGPQHF.

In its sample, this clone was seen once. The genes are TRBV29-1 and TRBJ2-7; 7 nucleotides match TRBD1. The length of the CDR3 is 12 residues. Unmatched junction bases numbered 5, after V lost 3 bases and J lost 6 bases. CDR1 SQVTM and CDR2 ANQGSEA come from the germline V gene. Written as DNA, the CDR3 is TGCAGCGTTGAGGGGGACAGAAGCGAGCAGTACTTC. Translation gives CSVEGDRSEQYF.

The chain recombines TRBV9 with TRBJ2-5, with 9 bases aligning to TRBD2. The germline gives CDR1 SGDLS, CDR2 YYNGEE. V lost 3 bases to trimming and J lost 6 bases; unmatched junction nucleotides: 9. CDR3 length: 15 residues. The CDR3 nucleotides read TGTGCCAGCAGCGAAAGCGGGGGGAGTCTAAAGACCCAGTACTTC. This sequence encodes CASSESGGSLKTQYF.

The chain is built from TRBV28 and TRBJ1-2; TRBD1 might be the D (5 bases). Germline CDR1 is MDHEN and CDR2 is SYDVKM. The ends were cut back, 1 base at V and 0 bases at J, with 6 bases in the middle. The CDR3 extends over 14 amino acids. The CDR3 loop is CASSLLGANYGYTF. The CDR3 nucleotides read TGTGCCAGCAGTTTATTAGGGGCTAACTATGGCTACACCTTC.

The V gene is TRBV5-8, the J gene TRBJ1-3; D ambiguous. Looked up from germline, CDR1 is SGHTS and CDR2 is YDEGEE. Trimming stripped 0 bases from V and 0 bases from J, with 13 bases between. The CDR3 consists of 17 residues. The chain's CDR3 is CASSLVGSLGSGNTIYF. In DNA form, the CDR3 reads TGTGCCAGCAGCTTGGTCGGCAGCCTAGGCTCTGGAAACACCATATATTTT.

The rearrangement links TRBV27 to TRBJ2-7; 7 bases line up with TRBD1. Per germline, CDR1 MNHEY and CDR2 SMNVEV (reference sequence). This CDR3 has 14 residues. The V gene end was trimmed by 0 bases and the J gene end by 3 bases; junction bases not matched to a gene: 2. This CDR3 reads CASSLSGQFYEQYF. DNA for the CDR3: TGTGCCAGCAGTTTATCGGGACAGTTCTACGAGCAGTACTTC.

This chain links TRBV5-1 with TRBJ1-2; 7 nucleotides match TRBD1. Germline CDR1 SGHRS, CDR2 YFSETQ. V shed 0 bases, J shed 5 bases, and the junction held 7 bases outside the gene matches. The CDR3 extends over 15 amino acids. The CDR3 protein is CASSLAGTATYGYTF. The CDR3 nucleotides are TGCGCCAGCAGCTTGGCCGGGACAGCAACTTATGGCTACACCTTC.

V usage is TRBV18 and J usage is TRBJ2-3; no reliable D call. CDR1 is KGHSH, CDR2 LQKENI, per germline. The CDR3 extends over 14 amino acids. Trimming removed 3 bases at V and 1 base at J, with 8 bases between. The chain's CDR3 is CASSPASRTDTQYF. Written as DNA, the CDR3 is TGTGCCAGCTCACCGGCCTCCCGCACAGATACGCAGTATTTT.

This CDR3 is CASSLVGLALLETQYF. The CDR3 DNA sequence: TGCGCCAGCAGCTTGGTTGGACTAGCCTTGTTGGAGACCCAGTACTTC. The chain combines TRBV5-1 with TRBJ2-5; 8 bases fit TRBD2. J was trimmed by 5 bases and V by 0 bases; bases with no gene match: 9. The CDR3 spans 16 residues. Germline CDR1 and CDR2: SGHRS and YFSETQ. Complete variable domain (other parts from reference TRBV5-1 and TRBJ2-5): KAGVTQTPRYLIKTRGQQVTLSCSPISGHRSVSWYQQTPGQGLQFLFEYFSETQRNKGNFPGRFSGRQFSNSRSEMNVSTLELGDSALYLCASSLVGLALLETQYFGPGTRLLVL.

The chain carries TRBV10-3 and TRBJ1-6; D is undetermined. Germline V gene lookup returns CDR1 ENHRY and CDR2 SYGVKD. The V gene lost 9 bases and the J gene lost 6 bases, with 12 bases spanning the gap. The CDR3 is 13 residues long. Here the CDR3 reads CAIGNGINSPLHF. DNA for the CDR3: TGTGCCATAGGAAACGGGATTAATTCACCCCTCCACTTT.

CDR3 bases: TGCGCCAGCAGCTTGTTCGGACGGACTATGAACACTGAAGCTTTCTTT. It specifies CASSLFGRTMNTEAFF. The rearrangement links TRBV5-1 to TRBJ1-1; no reliable D call. The CDR3 has 16 residues. Trimming removed 1 base at V and 0 bases at J, with 13 bases between. Per the germline V gene, CDR1 is SGHRS and CDR2 is YFSETQ.

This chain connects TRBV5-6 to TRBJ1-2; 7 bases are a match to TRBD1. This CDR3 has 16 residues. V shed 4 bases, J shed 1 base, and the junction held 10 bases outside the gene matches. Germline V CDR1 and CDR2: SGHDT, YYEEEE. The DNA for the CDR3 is TGTGCCAGCAGCCTGCGGGGACAGTTAATTAACTATGGCTACACCTTC. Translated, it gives CASSLRGQLINYGYTF.

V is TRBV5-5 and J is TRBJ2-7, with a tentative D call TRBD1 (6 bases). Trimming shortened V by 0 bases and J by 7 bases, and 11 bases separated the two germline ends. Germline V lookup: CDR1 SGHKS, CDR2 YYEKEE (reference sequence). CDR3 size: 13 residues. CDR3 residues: CASSLDRAEEQYF. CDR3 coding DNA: TGTGCCAGCAGCTTGGACAGGGCGGAGGAGCAGTACTTC.

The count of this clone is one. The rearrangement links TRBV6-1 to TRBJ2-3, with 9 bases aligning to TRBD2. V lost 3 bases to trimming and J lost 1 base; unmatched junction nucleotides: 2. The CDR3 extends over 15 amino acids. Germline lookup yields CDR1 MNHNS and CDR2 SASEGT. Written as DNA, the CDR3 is TGTGCCAGCAGTGATATAGCGGGGGGCACAGATACGCAGTATTTT. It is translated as CASSDIAGGTDTQYF.